A selection of T cell receptor beta chains follows, all from one sample in a study of blood T cell repertoires in COVID-19. TCRdb's table, derived via immunoSEQ multiplex PCR, lists solely in-frame clones and lacks some. The sample holds 45,000 to 65,000 clones, approximately 80% seen once. Source material: peripheral blood. The source is a man aged 55 to 70 with acute or convalescent COVID-19. CDR3s include the opening cysteine and the closing phenylalanine or tryptophan. Fields, in order: clone size, V gene, J gene, D gene, CDR3 DNA, CDR3 protein. The D gene is left open where the match is weak. Not all rows give a size; the values are once, few, many and, for expanded clones, a class.

>once|TRBV5-1|TRBJ1-1|-
TGCGCCAGCAGCTTGGACGGTTGGGAGGTGAACACTGAAGCTTTCTTT
CASSLDGWEVNTEAFF
>-|TRBV29-1|TRBJ2-1|TRBD1
TGCAGCGTTGTGACAGGGATCAATGAGCAGTTCTTC
CSVVTGINEQFF
>-|TRBV7-8|TRBJ2-7|-
TGTGCCAGCAGCCTTCCTGGGGCACCCTACGAGCAGTACTTC
CASSLPGAPYEQYF
>few|TRBV5-1|TRBJ2-3|TRBD2
TGCGCCAGCAGCTTGGGAAGGGAGGGGGATACGCAGTATTTT
CASSLGREGDTQYF
>few|TRBV12-3/TRBV12-4|TRBJ1-2|-
TGTGCCAGCACCCTACGGTCTAACTATGGCTACACCTTC
CASTLRSNYGYTF
>-|TRBV4-1|TRBJ2-3|TRBD2
TGCGCCAGCAGCCAAGATCCCAGCGGGGGGGTAGATACGCAGTATTTT
CASSQDPSGGVDTQYF
>-|TRBV28|TRBJ1-2|TRBD1
TGTGCCAGCAGTTCCCTGACAGGGTCAAACTATGGCTACACCTTC
CASSSLTGSNYGYTF
>-|TRBV28|TRBJ1-2|-
TGTGCCAGCAGTTTTCAGGCAGCCTATGGCTACACCTTC
CASSFQAAYGYTF
>-|TRBV27|TRBJ1-6|-
TGTGCCAGCAGTTTCAGGGGAGTGAGTTCACCCCTCCACTTT
CASSFRGVSSPLHF
>-|TRBV21-1|TRBJ2-7|-
TGTGCCAGCAGCATCGGGGACAGGGGTCGCGCGGGGAGATCCTACGAGCAGTACTTC
CASSIGDRGRAGRSYEQYF
>many|TRBV7-9|TRBJ1-2|-
TGTGCCAGCAGCTTACAGGCATTTAACTATGGCTACACCTTC
CASSLQAFNYGYTF
>-|TRBV4-1|TRBJ2-5|TRBD1
TGCGCCAGCGCGTCCACAGGGGTAGTTGCGGAGACCCAGTACTTC
CASASTGVVAETQYF
>-|TRBV19|TRBJ2-7|-
TGTGCCAGTAGTATCTCCCAGGGGGAGCAGTACTTC
CASSISQGEQYF
>-|TRBV27|TRBJ1-5|-
TGTGCCAGCAGTTTAGGGAGGGGCCTAAAGCCCCAGCATTTT
CASSLGRGLKPQHF
>-|TRBV12-5|TRBJ1-2|-
TGTGCTAGTGGTTACACGGAGAATACTAACTATGGCTACACCTTC
CASGYTENTNYGYTF
>-|TRBV9|TRBJ1-2|TRBD1
TGTGCCAGCAGCGCAAGACAGGGTGGCTACACCTTC
CASSARQGGYTF
>-|TRBV30|TRBJ1-1|-
TGTGCCTGGAGTTTCAGGGGCGAAGCTTTCTTT
CAWSFRGEAFF
>-|TRBV5-6|TRBJ1-5|-
TGTGCCAGCAGCTCGAACCGGGGTGGCCTAGGGCCCCAGCATTTT
CASSSNRGGLGPQHF
>-|TRBV28|TRBJ2-1|-
TGTGCCAGCAGCCCCCCCAGTAGCCGCTCCTACAATGAGCAGTTCTTC
CASSPPSSRSYNEQFF
>-|TRBV2|TRBJ1-5|-
TGTGCCAGCAGTGAAGATGAGCGGACGGTCGGGCCCCAGCATTTT
CASSEDERTVGPQHF
>-|TRBV9|TRBJ1-1|TRBD1
TGTGCCAGCAGACCGGGACAGTTCACTGAAGCTTTCTTT
CASRPGQFTEAFF
>-|TRBV18|TRBJ1-3|TRBD1
TGTGCCAGCTCACCACGGGGACAGGGCTTGCTCTCTGGAAACACCATATATTTT
CASSPRGQGLLSGNTIYF
>-|TRBV6-5|TRBJ1-1|-
TGTGCCAGCAGTTACGACGACAGCGTGAACACTGAAGCTTTCTTT
CASSYDDSVNTEAFF
>-|TRBV15|TRBJ2-5|TRBD1
TGTGCCACCAGCAGAGGGGGACAGGGGGTTGAGGAGACCCAGTACTTC
CATSRGGQGVEETQYF
>few|TRBV5-1|TRBJ1-6|-
TGCGCCAGCAGCAGGGAGGGAGCTTATTCACCCCTCCACTTT
CASSREGAYSPLHF
>-|TRBV7-2|TRBJ2-5|TRBD1
TGTGCCAGCAGCCCGCCGGGACAGGGTATATTTGGGACCCAGTACTTC
CASSPPGQGIFGTQYF
>-|TRBV5-1|TRBJ2-2|-
TGCGCCAGCAGCTTGGGTTCGGGTTTCCCGAACACCGGGGAGCTGTTTTTT
CASSLGSGFPNTGELFF
>-|TRBV7-2|TRBJ1-4|TRBD1
TGTGCCAGCAGCCAGGACAGGCCGGGAGAAAAACTGTTTTTT
CASSQDRPGEKLFF
>-|TRBV19|TRBJ1-1|-
TGTGCCAGTAGTTTGTCTAACCTCCTACGCTCTGAAGCTTTCTTT
CASSLSNLLRSEAFF
>-|TRBV5-6|TRBJ2-1|-
TGTGCCAGCAGCTTCTCTAAGCGGAATTACGGGGATGAGCAGTTCTTC
CASSFSKRNYGDEQFF
>-|TRBV4-1|TRBJ1-1|-
TGCGCCAGCAGCCGTGCCGGGGGGGCTGAAGCTTTCTTT
CASSRAGGAEAFF
>-|TRBV5-6|TRBJ1-3|TRBD1
TGTGCCAGCGGGACAGGGGTTGGAAACACCATATATTTT
CASGTGVGNTIYF
>-|TRBV4-2|TRBJ1-3|-
TGTGCCAGCAGCCAAGAGGGACACTCTGGAAACACCATATATTTT
CASSQEGHSGNTIYF
>-|TRBV7-3|TRBJ1-2|-
TGTGCCAGCAGCCCTAACGGGGGGGCCAACTATGGCTACACCTTC
CASSPNGGANYGYTF
>few|TRBV29-1|TRBJ2-1|-
TGCAGCGTTGACAGGGGTTCGGAGGAGCAGTTCTTC
CSVDRGSEEQFF
>few|TRBV5-1|TRBJ2-3|TRBD1
TGCGCCAGCAGCTTCGGACAGGGGGATACGCAGTATTTT
CASSFGQGDTQYF
>-|TRBV29-1|TRBJ1-2|TRBD1
TGCAGCGTCCCCGAGTCCGGGACAGACTATGGCTACACCTTC
CSVPESGTDYGYTF
>once|TRBV5-6|TRBJ2-7|-
TGTGCCAGCAGCTTGTCCATTGGACAGAGGCCCTACGAGCAGTACTTC
CASSLSIGQRPYEQYF
>-|TRBV9|TRBJ2-7|TRBD1
TGTGCCAGCAGCGTAGTCGGGACAGGGGGAGAGCAGTACTTC
CASSVVGTGGEQYF
>-|TRBV9|TRBJ1-6|-
TGTGCCAGCAGCGCCGGGACACCGAATTCACCCCTCCACTTT
CASSAGTPNSPLHF
>-|TRBV14|TRBJ2-3|-
TGTGCCAGCAGCCCCAGGCAGGATACGCAGTATTTT
CASSPRQDTQYF